This T cell receptor (beta chain) was sequenced for a study of molecular identifiers for immune sequencing clone quantification. This clonotype was picked up many times. The CDR3 runs 12 residues. CDR1 and CDR2 from the germline V gene are SEHNR and FQNEAQ (reference sequence). Trimming cost V 11 bases and J 6 bases; bases outside gene matches: 4. Investigators produced naive CD8 libraries from around 20,000 to 1,000,000 sorted cells, drawing on 10%, 30% or 50% RNA. TCRdb reanalysed the PCR reads using MiXCR and keeps one entry per CDR3 protein. The table records 350,000 or so distinct CDR3 sequences, over 20% of them present only once.

Material: naive CD8+ T cells from blood, with Jurkat cell RNA spiked in. Stated subset: FACS-sorted CD8+CD4-CCR7+CD45RA+ naive T cells. The chain employs TRBV7-9 and TRBJ1-4, with 9 bases fitting TRBD1. The origin of this receptor is a human donor in good health. Some libraries in this study had Jurkat cell RNA spiked in. The CDR3 DNA reads as TGTGCCTGCCGGACAGGGGATGAAAAACTGTTTTTT. It translates to CACRTGDEKLFF.